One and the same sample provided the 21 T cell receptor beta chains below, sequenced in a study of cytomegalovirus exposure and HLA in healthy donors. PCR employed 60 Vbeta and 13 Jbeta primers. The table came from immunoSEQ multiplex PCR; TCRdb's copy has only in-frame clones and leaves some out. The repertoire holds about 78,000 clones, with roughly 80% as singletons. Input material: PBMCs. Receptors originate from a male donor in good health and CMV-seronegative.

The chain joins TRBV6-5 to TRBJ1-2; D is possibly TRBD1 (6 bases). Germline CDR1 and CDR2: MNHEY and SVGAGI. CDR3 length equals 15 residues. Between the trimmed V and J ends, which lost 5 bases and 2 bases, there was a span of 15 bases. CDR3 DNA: TGTGCCAGCAGTATGCGGACGGACAGCAACTATGGCTACACCTTC. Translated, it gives CASSMRTDSNYGYTF.

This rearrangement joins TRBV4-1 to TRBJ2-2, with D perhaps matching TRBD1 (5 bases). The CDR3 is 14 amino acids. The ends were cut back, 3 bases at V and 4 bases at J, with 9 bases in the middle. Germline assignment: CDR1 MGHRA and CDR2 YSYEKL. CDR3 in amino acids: CASSQGQGTGELFF. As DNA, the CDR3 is TGCGCCAGCAGCCAGGGGCAGGGCACCGGGGAGCTGTTTTTT.

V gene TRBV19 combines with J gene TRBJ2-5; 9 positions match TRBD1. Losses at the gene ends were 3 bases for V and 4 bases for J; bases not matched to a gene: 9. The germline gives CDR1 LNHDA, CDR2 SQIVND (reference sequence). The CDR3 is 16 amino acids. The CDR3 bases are TGTGCCAGTAGTATTTTGGACAGGGGCAGTCGAGAGACCCAGTACTTC. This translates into CASSILDRGSRETQYF. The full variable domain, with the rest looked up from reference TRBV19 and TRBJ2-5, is DGGITQSPKYLFRKEGQNVTLSCEQNLNHDAMYWYRQDPGQGLRLIYYSQIVNDFQKGDIAEGYSVSREKKESFPLTVTSAQKNPTAFYLCASSILDRGSRETQYFGPGTRLLVL.

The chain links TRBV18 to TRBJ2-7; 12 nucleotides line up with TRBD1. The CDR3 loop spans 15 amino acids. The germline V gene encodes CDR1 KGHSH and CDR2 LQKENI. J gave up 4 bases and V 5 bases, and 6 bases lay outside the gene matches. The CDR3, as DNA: TGTGCCAGCTCATCCGGGACAGGGGGCACTTACGAGCAGTACTTC. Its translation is CASSSGTGGTYEQYF. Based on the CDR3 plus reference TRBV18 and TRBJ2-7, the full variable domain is NAGVMQNPRHLVRRRGQEARLRCSPMKGHSHVYWYRQLPEEGLKFMVYLQKENIIDESGMPKERFSAEFPKEGPSILRIQQVVRGDSAAYFCASSSGTGGTYEQYFGPGTRLTVT.

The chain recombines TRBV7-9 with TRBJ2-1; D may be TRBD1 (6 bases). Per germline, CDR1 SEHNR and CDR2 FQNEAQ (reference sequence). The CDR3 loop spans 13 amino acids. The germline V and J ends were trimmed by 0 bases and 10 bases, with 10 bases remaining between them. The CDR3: CASSLAQGTEQFF. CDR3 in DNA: TGTGCCAGCAGCTTAGCGCAGGGGACAGAGCAGTTCTTC.

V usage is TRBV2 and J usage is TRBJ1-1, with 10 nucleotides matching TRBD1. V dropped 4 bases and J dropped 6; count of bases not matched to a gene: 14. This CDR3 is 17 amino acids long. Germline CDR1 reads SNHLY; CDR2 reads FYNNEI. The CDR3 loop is CASSGATGGAPDPEAFF. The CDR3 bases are TGTGCCAGCAGTGGGGCGACAGGGGGCGCCCCGGACCCTGAAGCTTTCTTT.

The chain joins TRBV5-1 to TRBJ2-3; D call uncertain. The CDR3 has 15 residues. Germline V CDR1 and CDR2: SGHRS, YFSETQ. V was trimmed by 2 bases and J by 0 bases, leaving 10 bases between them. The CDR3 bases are TGCGCCAGCAGCTTCACCGGTACTAGCACAGATACGCAGTATTTT. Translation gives CASSFTGTSTDTQYF.

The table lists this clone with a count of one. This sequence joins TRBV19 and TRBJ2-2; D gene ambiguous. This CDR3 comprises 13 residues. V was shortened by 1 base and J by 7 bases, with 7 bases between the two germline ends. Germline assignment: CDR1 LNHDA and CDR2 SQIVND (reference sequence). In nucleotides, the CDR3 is TGTGCCAGTAGTATAGGAGTGCGCGGGGAGCTGTTTTTT. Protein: CASSIGVRGELFF.

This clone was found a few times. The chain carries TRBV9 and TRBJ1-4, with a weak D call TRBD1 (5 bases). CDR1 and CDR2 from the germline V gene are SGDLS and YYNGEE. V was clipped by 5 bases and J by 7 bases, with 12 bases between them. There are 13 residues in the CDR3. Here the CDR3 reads CASSAGRSEKLFF. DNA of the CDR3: TGTGCCAGCAGTGCAGGGCGGAGTGAAAAACTGTTTTTT.

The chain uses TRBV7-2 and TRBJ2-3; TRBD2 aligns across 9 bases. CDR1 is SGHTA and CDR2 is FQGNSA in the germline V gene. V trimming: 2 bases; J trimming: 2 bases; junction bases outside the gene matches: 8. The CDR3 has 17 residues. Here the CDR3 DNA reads TGTGCCAGCAGCTTACAGGCGGGGGGGGGTTACACAGATACGCAGTATTTT. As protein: CASSLQAGGGYTDTQYF.

CDR3 amino acids: CASSSGTSGIPSTDTQYF. The CDR3, as DNA: TGTGCCAGCAGCTCCGGGACTAGCGGGATCCCTAGCACAGATACGCAGTATTTT. The chain joins TRBV11-3 to TRBJ2-3; 13 bases map to TRBD2. V shed 4 bases and J 0 bases; nucleotides not matched to a gene: 7. The germline gives CDR1 SGHNT, CDR2 YENEEA. This CDR3 is built from 18 residues. The full variable domain, rest sourced from reference TRBV11-3 and TRBJ2-3, is EAGVVQSPRYKIIEKKQPVAFWCNPISGHNTLYWYLQNLGQGPELLIRYENEEAVDDSQLPKDRFSAERLKGVDSTLKIQPAELGDSAVYLCASSSGTSGIPSTDTQYFGPGTRLTVL.

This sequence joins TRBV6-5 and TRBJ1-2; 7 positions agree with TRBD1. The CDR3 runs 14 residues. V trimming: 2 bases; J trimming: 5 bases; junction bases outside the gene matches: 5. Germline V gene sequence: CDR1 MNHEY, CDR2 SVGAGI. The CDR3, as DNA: TGTGCCAGCAGTTACGGGACAGACAATTATGGCTACACCTTC. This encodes CASSYGTDNYGYTF.

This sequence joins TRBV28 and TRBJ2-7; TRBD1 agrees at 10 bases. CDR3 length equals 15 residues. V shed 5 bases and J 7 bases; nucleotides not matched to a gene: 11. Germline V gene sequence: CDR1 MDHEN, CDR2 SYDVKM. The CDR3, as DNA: TGTGCCAGCAGTCCCGGCCGACAGGGGGCAAGAGAGCAGTACTTC. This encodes CASSPGRQGAREQYF.

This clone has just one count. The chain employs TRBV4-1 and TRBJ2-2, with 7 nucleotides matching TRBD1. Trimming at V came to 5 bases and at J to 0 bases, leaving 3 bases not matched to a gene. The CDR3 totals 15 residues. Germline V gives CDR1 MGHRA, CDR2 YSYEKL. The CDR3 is CASSSGTANTGELFF. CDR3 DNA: TGCGCCAGCAGCTCGGGGACAGCGAACACCGGGGAGCTGTTTTTT.

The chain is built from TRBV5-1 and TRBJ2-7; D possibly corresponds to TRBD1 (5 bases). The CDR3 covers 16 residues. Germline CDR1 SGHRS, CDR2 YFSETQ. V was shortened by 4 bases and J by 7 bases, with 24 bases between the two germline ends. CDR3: CASSLQSQGSEGEQYF. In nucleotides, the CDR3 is TGCGCCAGCAGCCTCCAATCCCAGGGTTCCGAAGGTGAGCAGTACTTC.

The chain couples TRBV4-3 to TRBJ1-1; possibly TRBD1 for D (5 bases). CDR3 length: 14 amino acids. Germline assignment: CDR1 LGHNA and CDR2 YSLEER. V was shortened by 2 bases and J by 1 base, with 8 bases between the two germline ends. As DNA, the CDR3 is TGCGCCAGCAGCCAACGACAGCCGAACACTGAAGCTTTCTTT. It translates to CASSQRQPNTEAFF.

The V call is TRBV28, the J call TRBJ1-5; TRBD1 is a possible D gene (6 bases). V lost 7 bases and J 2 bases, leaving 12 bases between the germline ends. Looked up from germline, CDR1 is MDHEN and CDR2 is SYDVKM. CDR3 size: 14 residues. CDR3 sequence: CASMQGPGNQPQHF. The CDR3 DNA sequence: TGTGCCAGCATGCAGGGGCCGGGCAATCAGCCCCAGCATTTT. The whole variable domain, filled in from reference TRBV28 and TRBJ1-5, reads DVKVTQSSRYLVKRTGEKVFLECVQDMDHENMFWYRQDPGLGLRLIYFSYDVKMKEKGDIPEGYSVSREKKERFSLILESASTNQTSMYLCASMQGPGNQPQHFGDGTRLSIL.

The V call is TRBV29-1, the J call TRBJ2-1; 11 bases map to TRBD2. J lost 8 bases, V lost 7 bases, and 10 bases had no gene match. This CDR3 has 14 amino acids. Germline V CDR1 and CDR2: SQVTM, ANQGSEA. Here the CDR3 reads CSGELAGGPDEQFF. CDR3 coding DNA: TGCAGCGGCGAGTTAGCGGGGGGGCCGGATGAGCAGTTCTTC.

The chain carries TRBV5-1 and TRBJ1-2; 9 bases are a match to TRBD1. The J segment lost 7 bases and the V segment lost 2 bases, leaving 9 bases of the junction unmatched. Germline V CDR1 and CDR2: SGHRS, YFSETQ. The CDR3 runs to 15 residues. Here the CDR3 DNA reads TGCGCCAGCAGCTTAAGCGGGACAGGGAGGGGTGGCTACACCTTC. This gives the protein CASSLSGTGRGGYTF.

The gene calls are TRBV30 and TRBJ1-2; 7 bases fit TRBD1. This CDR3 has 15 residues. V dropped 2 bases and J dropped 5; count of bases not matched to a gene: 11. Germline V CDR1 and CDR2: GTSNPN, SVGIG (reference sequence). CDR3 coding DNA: TGTGCCTGGAGTCCGACAGGGTTGGGCTTATATGGCTACACCTTC. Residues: CAWSPTGLGLYGYTF.

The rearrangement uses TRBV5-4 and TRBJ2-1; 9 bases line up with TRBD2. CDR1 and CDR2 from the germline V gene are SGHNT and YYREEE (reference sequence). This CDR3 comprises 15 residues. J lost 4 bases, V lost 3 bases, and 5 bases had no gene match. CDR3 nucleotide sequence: TGTGCCAGCAGCTCAGCGGGGGGATTGTACAATGAGCAGTTCTTC. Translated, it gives CASSSAGGLYNEQFF.